This record covers a single TCR beta chain. Its antigen remains unknown. The CDR3 is 16 residues long. V dropped 3 bases and J dropped 0 bases, with 14 bases sitting between them. Looked up from germline, CDR1 is PRHDT and CDR2 is FYEKMQ (reference sequence). Alopecia areata patients provided lesional scalp punch biopsies and peripheral blood, both collected for the study. This sample was included in a study of CD8+ T cells in alopecia areata. Looking at the study overall: After 6 to 18 months of tofacitinib, follow-up continued 6 months off drug. Study results and caveats: Normal skin's resident alphabeta T cells are also sequenced in scalp samples. Scalp lesions, especially in alopecia totalis/universalis, had higher clonality than normal scalp.

Investigators isolated RNA and reverse transcribed it into cDNA to act as the sequencing template. Assay used: immunoSEQ multiplex PCR; TCRdb lists only in-frame clones, some missing. The sample records about 250,000 clones, around 67% being singletons. The chain recombines TRBV13 with TRBJ2-5; D may be TRBD2 (6 bases). The sequencing used CD4+ T cells sorted from blood, collected at week 0. The receptor comes from a human donor with alopecia areata. CDR3 in DNA: TGTGCCAGCAGCTTTGAATCTCGGGGGTACCAAGAGACCCAGTACTTC. As protein: CASSFESRGYQETQYF.